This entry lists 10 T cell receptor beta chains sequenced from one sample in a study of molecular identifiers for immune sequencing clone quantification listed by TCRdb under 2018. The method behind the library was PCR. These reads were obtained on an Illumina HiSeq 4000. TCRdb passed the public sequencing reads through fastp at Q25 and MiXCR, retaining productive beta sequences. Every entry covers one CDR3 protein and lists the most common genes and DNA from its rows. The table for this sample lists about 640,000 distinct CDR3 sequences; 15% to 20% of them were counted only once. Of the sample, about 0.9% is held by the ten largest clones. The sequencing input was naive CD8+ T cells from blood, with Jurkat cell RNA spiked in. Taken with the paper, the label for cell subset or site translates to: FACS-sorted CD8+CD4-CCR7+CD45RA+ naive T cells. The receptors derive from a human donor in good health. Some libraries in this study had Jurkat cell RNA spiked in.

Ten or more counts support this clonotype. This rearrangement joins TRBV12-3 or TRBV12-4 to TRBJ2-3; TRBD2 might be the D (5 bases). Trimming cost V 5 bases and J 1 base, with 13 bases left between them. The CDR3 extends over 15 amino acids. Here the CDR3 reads CASSPRTEGTDTQYF. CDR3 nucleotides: TGTGCCAGCAGTCCCCGGACTGAGGGCACAGATACGCAGTATTTT.

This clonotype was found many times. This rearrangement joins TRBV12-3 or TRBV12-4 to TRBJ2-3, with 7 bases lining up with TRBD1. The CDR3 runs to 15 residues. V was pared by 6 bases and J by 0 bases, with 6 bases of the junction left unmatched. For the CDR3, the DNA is TGTGCCAGCAGCCCGACAGGGTTCAGCACAGATACGCAGTATTTT. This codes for CASSPTGFSTDTQYF.

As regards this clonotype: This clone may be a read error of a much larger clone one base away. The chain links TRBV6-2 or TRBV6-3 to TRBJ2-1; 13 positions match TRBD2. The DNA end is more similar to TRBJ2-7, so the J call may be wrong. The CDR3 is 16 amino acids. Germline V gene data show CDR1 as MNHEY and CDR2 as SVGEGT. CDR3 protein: CASSRTSGGAYNEQYF. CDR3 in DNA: TGTGCCAGCTCCAGGACTAGCGGGGGCGCCTACAATGAGCAGTACTTC.

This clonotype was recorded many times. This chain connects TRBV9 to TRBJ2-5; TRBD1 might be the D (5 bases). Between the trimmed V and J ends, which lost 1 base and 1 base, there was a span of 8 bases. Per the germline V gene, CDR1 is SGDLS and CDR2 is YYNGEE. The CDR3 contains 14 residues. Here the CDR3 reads CASSVRGTQETQYF. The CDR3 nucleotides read TGTGCCAGCAGCGTAAGGGGCACCCAAGAGACCCAGTACTTC. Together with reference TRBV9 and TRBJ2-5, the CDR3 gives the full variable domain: DSGVTQTPKHLITATGQRVTLRCSPRSGDLSVYWYQQSLDQGLQFLIQYYNGEERAKGNILERFSAQQFPDLHSELNLSSLELGDSALYFCASSVRGTQETQYFGPGTRLLVL.

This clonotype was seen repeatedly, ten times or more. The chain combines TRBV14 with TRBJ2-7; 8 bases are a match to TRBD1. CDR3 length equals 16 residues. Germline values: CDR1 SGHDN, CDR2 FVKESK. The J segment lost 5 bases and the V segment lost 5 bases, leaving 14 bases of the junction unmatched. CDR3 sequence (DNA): TGTGCCAGCAGCAGACGGGACAGGAGCTTAGGGAACGAGCAGTACTTC. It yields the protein CASSRRDRSLGNEQYF.

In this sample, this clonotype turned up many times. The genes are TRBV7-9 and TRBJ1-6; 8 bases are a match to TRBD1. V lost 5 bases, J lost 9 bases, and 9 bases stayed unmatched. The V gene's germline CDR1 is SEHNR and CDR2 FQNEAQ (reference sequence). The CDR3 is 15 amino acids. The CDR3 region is CASSPGQGSASPLHF. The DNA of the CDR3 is TGTGCCAGCAGCCCCGGACAGGGATCTGCTTCACCCCTCCACTTT.

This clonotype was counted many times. CDR3 DNA: TGTGCCAGCAGCTTGGGGGGTAGCTATGGCTACACCTTC. It translates to CASSLGGSYGYTF. The chain links TRBV27 to TRBJ1-2; D may be TRBD1 (5 bases). V was pared by 6 bases and J by 4 bases, with 12 bases between. CDR3 size: 13 residues. CDR1 is MNHEY, CDR2 SMNVEV, per germline (reference sequence).

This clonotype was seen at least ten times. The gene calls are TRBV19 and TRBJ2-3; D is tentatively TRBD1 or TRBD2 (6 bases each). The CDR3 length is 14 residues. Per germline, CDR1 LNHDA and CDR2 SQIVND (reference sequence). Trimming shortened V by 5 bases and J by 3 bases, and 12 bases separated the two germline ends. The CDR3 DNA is TGTGCCAGTAGTCCCGGGGGCTGGACAGATACGCAGTATTTT. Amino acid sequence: CASSPGGWTDTQYF.

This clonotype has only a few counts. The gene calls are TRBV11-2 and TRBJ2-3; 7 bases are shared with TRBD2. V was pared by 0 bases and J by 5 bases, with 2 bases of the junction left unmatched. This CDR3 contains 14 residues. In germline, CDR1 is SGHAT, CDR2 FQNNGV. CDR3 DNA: TGTGCCAGCAGCTTAGAGGGGGGGGGAGATACGCAGTATTTT. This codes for CASSLEGGGDTQYF.

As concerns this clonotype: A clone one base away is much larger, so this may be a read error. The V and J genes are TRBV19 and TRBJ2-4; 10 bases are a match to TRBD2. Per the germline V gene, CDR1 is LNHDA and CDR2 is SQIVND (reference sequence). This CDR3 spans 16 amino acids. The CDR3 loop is CASSIGLAGAKSIQYF. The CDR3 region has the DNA TGTGCCAGTAGTATTGGGCTAGCGGGAGCCAAAAGCATTCAGTACTTC.